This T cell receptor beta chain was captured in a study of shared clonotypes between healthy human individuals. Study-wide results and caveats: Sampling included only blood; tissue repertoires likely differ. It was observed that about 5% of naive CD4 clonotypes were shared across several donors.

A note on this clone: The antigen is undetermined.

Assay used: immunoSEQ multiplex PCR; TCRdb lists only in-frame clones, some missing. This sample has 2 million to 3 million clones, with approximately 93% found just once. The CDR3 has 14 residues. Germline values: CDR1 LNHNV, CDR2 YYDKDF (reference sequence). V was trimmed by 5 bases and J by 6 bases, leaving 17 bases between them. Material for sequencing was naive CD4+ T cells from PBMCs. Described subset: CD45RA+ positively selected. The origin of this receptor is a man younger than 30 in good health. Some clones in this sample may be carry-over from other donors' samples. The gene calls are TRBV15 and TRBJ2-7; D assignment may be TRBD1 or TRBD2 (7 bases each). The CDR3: CATSPQGGPAEQYF. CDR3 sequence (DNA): TGTGCCACCAGCCCCCAGGGGGGGCCTGCCGAGCAGTACTTC.